This T cell receptor beta chain was recovered during a study of blood T cell repertoires in COVID-19. Study-level information: Sites in the United States, Italy and Spain provided acute and convalescent COVID-19 samples. Sources were T cells, B-cell-depleted T cells, or PBMCs; the material itself was cDNA or gDNA.

The CDR3 spans 15 residues. Germline-derived CDR1 and CDR2 are LNHNV and YYDKDF (reference sequence). V lost 5 bases to trimming and J lost 6 bases; unmatched junction nucleotides: 8. As processed by the authors: Scientists estimated how many nucleated cells there were by amplifying reference gene primers. Sequencing was performed with immunoSEQ multiplex PCR; in TCRdb, only in-frame clones are kept and a portion is missing. The D gene and trimming were derived from the DNA, and the V and J assignments and clone size from that table. The sample has about 120,000 clones; about nine tenths are singletons. There are a few counts of this clone.

The chain recombines TRBV15 with TRBJ1-5; TRBD1 aligns across 9 bases. The origin of this receptor is a man aged 40-49 years with acute or convalescent COVID-19. Sample: peripheral blood. Here the CDR3 DNA reads TGTGCCACCAGCGTTTTGGGACAGGGCGGTCAGCCCCAGCATTTT. This gives the protein CATSVLGQGGQPQHF.